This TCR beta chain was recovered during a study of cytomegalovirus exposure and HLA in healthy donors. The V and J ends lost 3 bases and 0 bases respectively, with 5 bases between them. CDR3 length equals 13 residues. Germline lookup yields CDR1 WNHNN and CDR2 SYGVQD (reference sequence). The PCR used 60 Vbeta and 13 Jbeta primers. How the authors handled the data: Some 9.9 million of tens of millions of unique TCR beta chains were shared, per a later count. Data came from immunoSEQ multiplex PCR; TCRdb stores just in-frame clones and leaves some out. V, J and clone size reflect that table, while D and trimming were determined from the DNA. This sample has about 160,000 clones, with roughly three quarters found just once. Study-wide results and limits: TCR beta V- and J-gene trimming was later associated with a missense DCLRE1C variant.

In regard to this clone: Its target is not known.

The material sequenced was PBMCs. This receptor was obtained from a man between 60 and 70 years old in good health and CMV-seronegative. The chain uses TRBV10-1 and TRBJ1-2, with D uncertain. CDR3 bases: TGCGCCAGCAGTGACCAGACTAACTATGGCTACACCTTC. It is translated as CASSDQTNYGYTF.